Shown below are 30 T cell receptor beta chains from a single sample sequenced in a study of blood T cell repertoires in COVID-19. Produced via immunoSEQ multiplex PCR; TCRdb's table is partial and in-frame only. The profile shows about 71,000 clones, approximately 90% of them singletons. Source material: peripheral blood. The receptor source for this set is a man aged 25-45 years with acute or convalescent COVID-19.

The J gene is TRBJ1-2, the V gene TRBV4-2, with 8 positions matching TRBD1. V shed 1 base and J 2 bases; nucleotides not matched to a gene: 9. Germline CDR1 is LGHNA and CDR2 is YNFKEQ. CDR3 length: 17 amino acids. The CDR3 is CASSQVSVRQGNYGYTF. The CDR3 region has the DNA TGTGCCAGCAGCCAAGTCTCGGTCAGACAGGGGAACTATGGCTACACCTTC.

The V gene is TRBV29-1, the J gene TRBJ1-1; no firm D call. Trimming cost V 4 bases and J 0 bases, with 9 bases left between them. The CDR3 contains 13 residues. Germline values: CDR1 SQVTM, CDR2 ANQGSEA. The CDR3 region is CSVVRHLNTEAFF. As DNA, the CDR3 is TGCAGCGTTGTCAGACACCTGAACACTGAAGCTTTCTTT.

This chain joins TRBV6-5 and TRBJ1-5, with a weak D call TRBD1 (6 bases). V lost 6 bases and J 7 bases, leaving 19 bases between the germline ends. CDR1 MNHEY and CDR2 SVGAGI come from the germline V gene. The CDR3 is made up of 15 amino acids. CDR3: CASRRRGPLGQPQHF. As DNA, the CDR3 is TGTGCCAGCAGACGCAGGGGACCCCTCGGACAGCCCCAGCATTTT.

This chain connects TRBV5-5 to TRBJ2-7; TRBD2 agrees at 9 bases. Germline trimming cut 0 bases from V and 2 bases from J; bases unmatched to any gene: 6. Per the germline V gene, CDR1 is SGHKS and CDR2 is YYEKEE (reference sequence). There are 16 residues in the CDR3. CDR3 region: CASSLAPGTSTYEQYV. CDR3 sequence (DNA): TGTGCCAGCAGCTTGGCACCCGGGACTAGCACCTACGAGCAGTACGTC.

J is TRBJ1-3 and V is TRBV5-5; D unclear. This CDR3 is 18 amino acids long. Germline CDR1 reads SGHKS; CDR2 reads YYEKEE (reference sequence). The V end lost 2 bases, the J end lost 0 bases, and 18 bases lay between the germline ends. The DNA of the CDR3 is TGTGCCAGCAGCTTTTATAAATCGGAGGCCGTCTCTGGAAACACCATATATTTT. Its protein is CASSFYKSEAVSGNTIYF.

The chain combines TRBV6-5 with TRBJ1-2; 8 bases are a match to TRBD1. Germline V gene data show CDR1 as MNHEY and CDR2 as SVGAGI. The CDR3 runs 13 residues. V shed 6 bases, J shed 4 bases, and the junction held 4 bases outside the gene matches. CDR3 amino acids: CASRQGAIYGYTF. CDR3 nucleotide sequence: TGTGCCAGCAGGCAGGGGGCGATCTATGGCTACACCTTC.

The chain links TRBV19 to TRBJ1-5; maybe TRBD1 (5 bases). Deletions cut 1 base from V and 4 bases from J, with 11 bases between. Germline V gene sequence: CDR1 LNHDA, CDR2 SQIVND (reference sequence). The length of the CDR3 is 15 residues. The CDR3 DNA sequence: TGTGCCAGTAGTATAGTTAGGGGTCGGAATCAGCCCCAGCATTTT. It encodes CASSIVRGRNQPQHF.

The chain has TRBV9 and TRBJ1-6; the match to TRBD1 covers 11 bases. Germline assignment: CDR1 SGDLS and CDR2 YYNGEE. V trimming: 0 bases; J trimming: 9 bases; junction bases outside the gene matches: 5. The CDR3 runs 16 residues. The CDR3 protein is CASSVGGQGDGSPLHF. The CDR3 region has the DNA TGTGCCAGCAGCGTAGGGGGACAGGGGGACGGTTCACCCCTCCACTTT.

This clone was recorded once. The V and J genes are TRBV3-1 (or the pseudogene TRBV3-2) and TRBJ1-5; perhaps TRBD1 as D (5 bases). V lost 0 bases and J 6 bases, leaving 12 bases between the germline ends. CDR1 and CDR2 (germline): LGHDT, YNNKEL (reference sequence). The CDR3 loop spans 15 amino acids. CDR3 sequence: CASSQDGAGAQPQHF. CDR3 coding DNA: TGTGCCAGCAGCCAAGATGGGGCCGGAGCTCAGCCCCAGCATTTT.

V and J are TRBV14 and TRBJ2-7, with D possibly TRBD2 on 6 matching bases. The V end lost 7 bases, the J end lost 0 bases, and 10 bases lay between the germline ends. This CDR3 region has 13 residues. The germline gives CDR1 SGHDN, CDR2 FVKESK. The CDR3 region is CASNSGLSYEQYF. DNA for the CDR3: TGTGCCAGCAATTCGGGACTCTCCTACGAGCAGTACTTC.

The chain combines TRBV3-1 (or the pseudogene TRBV3-2) with TRBJ2-7; 9 nucleotides line up with TRBD2. Trimming cost V 0 bases and J 4 bases; bases outside gene matches: 7. Germline CDR1 and CDR2: LGHDT and YNNKEL (reference sequence). The CDR3 consists of 16 residues. The DNA of the CDR3 is TGTGCCAGCAGCCAAGAGAGGGGACTAGCAGATTACGAGCAGTACTTC. As protein: CASSQERGLADYEQYF.

The chain is built from TRBV6-6 and TRBJ2-7, with TRBD2 as a possible D gene (5 bases). V shed 6 bases and J shed 1 base, with 19 bases lying between them. Germline values: CDR1 MNHNY, CDR2 SVGAGI (reference sequence). CDR3 length: 16 residues. The CDR3 region is CASRPLDGVQSYEQYF. CDR3 nucleotide sequence: TGTGCCAGCAGACCACTGGACGGGGTCCAATCCTACGAGCAGTACTTC.

The sample holds a few counts of this clone. The chain combines TRBV2 with TRBJ1-5; D not resolved. Per the germline V gene, CDR1 is SNHLY and CDR2 is FYNNEI. Trimming left V 4 bases short and J 1 base short, with 5 bases between. The CDR3 is 13 residues long. CDR3 sequence (DNA): TGTGCCAGCAGTGCAGAAAGCAATCAGCCCCAGCATTTT. Its translation is CASSAESNQPQHF.

This sequence joins TRBV27 and TRBJ2-7; 7 positions agree with TRBD1. V gave up 6 bases and J gave up 4 bases; unmatched junction bases: 6. Germline values: CDR1 MNHEY, CDR2 SMNVEV (reference sequence). This CDR3 is built from 13 residues. The CDR3 region is CASRATGDYEQYF. CDR3 nucleotide sequence: TGTGCCAGCAGGGCTACAGGGGATTACGAGCAGTACTTC.

V is TRBV5-1 and J is TRBJ2-2, with TRBD2 matching 10 bases. V dropped 2 bases and J dropped 2; count of bases not matched to a gene: 3. CDR3 length: 16 residues. CDR1 and CDR2 from the germline V gene are SGHRS and YFSETQ. CDR3 protein: CASSLQRGGNTGELFF. CDR3 bases: TGCGCCAGCAGCTTACAGCGGGGGGGTAACACCGGGGAGCTGTTTTTT.

The chain employs TRBV7-8 and TRBJ2-3; 13 bases fit TRBD2. V gave up 4 bases and J gave up 5 bases; unmatched junction bases: 6. Looked up from germline, CDR1 is SGHVS and CDR2 is FQNEAQ. The CDR3 runs 16 residues. CDR3 DNA sequence: TGTGCCAGCAGCTACACTAGCGGGGGGGCAGGAGATACGCAGTATTTT. Protein: CASSYTSGGAGDTQYF. The whole variable domain, filled in from reference TRBV7-8 and TRBJ2-3, reads GAGVSQSPRYKVAKRGQDVALRCDPISGHVSLFWYQQALGQGPEFLTYFQNEAQLDKSGLPSDRFFAERPEGSVSTLKIQRTQQEDSAVYLCASSYTSGGAGDTQYFGPGTRLTVL.

The V and J genes are TRBV5-1 and TRBJ2-3; D perhaps matches TRBD2 (6 bases). The V end lost 0 bases, the J end lost 1 base, and 9 bases lay between the germline ends. Germline V lookup: CDR1 SGHRS, CDR2 YFSETQ. There are 15 residues in the CDR3. The CDR3 spells CASSLVASGTDTQYF. CDR3 nucleotide sequence: TGCGCCAGCAGCTTGGTTGCTAGCGGCACAGATACGCAGTATTTT.

In regard to this clone: At one end the junction does not follow the germline gene, possibly because of a read error. The rearrangement links TRBV28 to TRBJ1-2, with 10 nucleotides matching TRBD1. Germline CDR1 MDHEN, CDR2 SYDVKM. This CDR3 is 18 amino acids long. The CDR3 here is CASILLKKPRQGARGYTF. CDR3 coding DNA: TGTGCCAGCATTTTATTAAAAAAACCACGACAGGGGGCGAGGGGCTACACCTTC.

The rearrangement uses TRBV5-5 and TRBJ2-1; 7 nucleotides agree with TRBD1. Germline values: CDR1 SGHKS, CDR2 YYEKEE (reference sequence). V lost 6 bases, J lost 0 bases, and 9 bases stayed unmatched. The CDR3 sequence is 16 residues long. CDR3 sequence: CASTRQGPSSYNEQFF. In DNA form, the CDR3 reads TGTGCCAGCACCAGACAGGGACCTAGCTCCTACAATGAGCAGTTCTTC.

The chain uses TRBV2 and TRBJ1-5; D possibly corresponds to TRBD1 (5 bases). Germline V gene lookup returns CDR1 SNHLY and CDR2 FYNNEI. V lost 6 bases and J 11 bases, leaving 14 bases between the germline ends. CDR3 length equals 12 residues. CDR3 DNA: TGTGCCAGCAGCACAGGTCCATGGGCCCAGCATTTT. Translating it yields CASSTGPWAQHF.

This clone has only one observation. J is TRBJ1-6 and V is TRBV27; D is uncertain. CDR3 length equals 13 residues. Trimming cost V 4 bases and J 9 bases, with 10 bases left between them. In germline, CDR1 is MNHEY, CDR2 SMNVEV (reference sequence). CDR3 region: CASSYRSVSPLHF. The CDR3 DNA reads TGTGCCAGCAGTTACCGGAGTGTTTCACCCCTCCACTTT.

The rearrangement uses TRBV5-8 and TRBJ2-4, with D perhaps matching TRBD1 (5 bases). The germline V and J ends were trimmed by 4 bases and 8 bases, with 16 bases remaining between them. Germline loops: CDR1 SGHTS, CDR2 YDEGEE. CDR3 length equals 14 residues. The CDR3 DNA reads TGTGCCAGCAGCCCCTCAGGGCTACTTGACATTCAGTACTTC. Amino acid sequence: CASSPSGLLDIQYF. Together with reference TRBV5-8 and TRBJ2-4, the CDR3 gives the full variable domain: EAGVTQSPTHLIKTRGQQATLRCSPISGHTSVYWYQQALGLGLQFLLWYDEGEERNRGNFPPRFSGRQFPNYSSELNVNALELEDSALYLCASSPSGLLDIQYFGAGTRLSVL.

Written as DNA, the CDR3 is TGTGCCACCTCGGACAGGGGCCAAGAGACCCAGTACTTC. The encoded protein is CATSDRGQETQYF. This sequence joins TRBV15 and TRBJ2-5, with 9 positions matching TRBD1. With V trimmed by 8 bases and J by 1 base, 2 bases remained unmatched. Germline V gene data show CDR1 as LNHNV and CDR2 as YYDKDF (reference sequence). This CDR3 contains 13 residues. Combining the CDR3 with reference TRBV15 and TRBJ2-5 gives the whole variable domain DAMVIQNPRYQVTQFGKPVTLSCSQTLNHNVMYWYQQKSSQAPKLLFHYYDKDFNNEADTPDNFQSRRPNTSFCFLDIRSPGLGDTAMYLCATSDRGQETQYFGPGTRLLVL.

The sample holds a few counts of this clone. The J gene is TRBJ2-2, the V gene TRBV5-1, with 7 positions matching TRBD1. Germline V gives CDR1 SGHRS, CDR2 YFSETQ. Germline trimming cut 2 bases from V and 0 bases from J; bases unmatched to any gene: 1. This CDR3 contains 15 residues. This CDR3 is CASSFQGANTGELFF. CDR3 in DNA: TGCGCCAGCAGCTTCCAGGGGGCGAACACCGGGGAGCTGTTTTTT.

The chain uses TRBV6-5 and TRBJ2-7; 9 bases match TRBD1. With V trimmed by 7 bases and J by 6 bases, 7 bases remained unmatched. This CDR3 contains 13 residues. Germline loops: CDR1 MNHEY, CDR2 SVGAGI. CDR3 amino acids: CASTLGTGTEQYV. For the CDR3, the DNA is TGTGCCAGCACTTTGGGGACAGGGACCGAGCAGTACGTC.

The gene calls are TRBV4-2 and TRBJ2-5; 16 nucleotides align to TRBD2. The germline gives CDR1 LGHNA, CDR2 YNFKEQ. There are 21 residues in the CDR3. The J segment lost 5 bases and the V segment lost 3 bases, leaving 18 bases of the junction unmatched. The CDR3: CASSQLGQTGTSGGAMETQYF. DNA for the CDR3: TGTGCCAGCAGCCAGCTGGGGCAGACCGGGACTAGCGGGGGGGCGATGGAGACCCAGTACTTC.

The chain is built from TRBV5-1 and TRBJ1-6; TRBD1 matches 11 bases. V shed 4 bases, J shed 8 bases, and the junction held 5 bases outside the gene matches. This CDR3 has 15 residues. CDR1 SGHRS and CDR2 YFSETQ come from the germline V gene. CDR3 region: CASSPRDRGYSPLHF. In nucleotides, the CDR3 is TGCGCCAGCAGCCCCCGGGACAGGGGGTATTCACCCCTCCACTTT. Full variable domain (missing parts from reference TRBV5-1 and TRBJ1-6): KAGVTQTPRYLIKTRGQQVTLSCSPISGHRSVSWYQQTPGQGLQFLFEYFSETQRNKGNFPGRFSGRQFSNSRSEMNVSTLELGDSALYLCASSPRDRGYSPLHFGNGTRLTVT.

On this clone: Compared with germline, one end of the junction differs, possibly owing to a read error. The gene calls are TRBV6-5 and TRBJ2-5; D is unresolved. There are 13 residues in the CDR3. Germline assignment: CDR1 MNHEY and CDR2 SVGAGI. In DNA, the CDR3 is TGTGCCAGCAGTGACTCCTACCAAGAGACCCAGTACTTC. It is translated as CASSDSYQETQYF.

The chain uses TRBV21-1 and TRBJ1-5; TRBD1, as called in the table, went unchecked against the DNA. TRBV21-1 is annotated as a pseudogene. This CDR3 has 17 amino acids. The CDR3 DNA follows: TGTGCCAGCAGCAAATATGCGTCTGACAGGGCCAATCAGCCCCAGCATTTT. The encoded protein is CASSKYASDRANQPQHF.

The J gene is TRBJ1-3, the V gene TRBV6-5; no definite D call. Trimming stripped 2 bases from V and 0 bases from J, with 5 bases between. The CDR3 sequence is 14 residues long. CDR1 and CDR2 from the germline V gene are MNHEY and SVGAGI. CDR3 residues: CASSYGSSGNTIYF. The CDR3 nucleotides read TGTGCCAGCAGTTACGGTAGCTCTGGAAACACCATATATTTT.